This T cell receptor beta chain derives from a study of blood T cell repertoires in COVID-19. Per the original methods: Quantification of nucleated cells was approximated via reference gene primer amplification. Clones were sequenced by immunoSEQ multiplex PCR, and TCRdb holds only the in-frame ones, with some missing. D and trimming were read from the DNA, whereas the V and J calls and clone size are those reported in that table. The sample includes approximately 310,000 clones, 75% to 90% of them seen just once. The age range of participants was about 18 to 95 years, with residence in roughly 25 US areas. Trimming took off 2 bases at V and 11 bases at J, with 11 bases between the two ends. Germline V gene sequence: CDR1 SGHTA, CDR2 FQGTGA. The CDR3 is made up of 12 amino acids.

The sample taken for sequencing was PBMCs or T cells enriched from blood (not recorded which). This clonotype was sampled from a young man who had recovered from COVID-19. The chain is built from TRBV7-3 and TRBJ2-3; TRBD1 might be the D (6 bases). The DNA for the CDR3 is TGTGCCAGCAGCTTAGAACAGGGTGAGCAGTATTTT. This gives the protein CASSLEQGEQYF.